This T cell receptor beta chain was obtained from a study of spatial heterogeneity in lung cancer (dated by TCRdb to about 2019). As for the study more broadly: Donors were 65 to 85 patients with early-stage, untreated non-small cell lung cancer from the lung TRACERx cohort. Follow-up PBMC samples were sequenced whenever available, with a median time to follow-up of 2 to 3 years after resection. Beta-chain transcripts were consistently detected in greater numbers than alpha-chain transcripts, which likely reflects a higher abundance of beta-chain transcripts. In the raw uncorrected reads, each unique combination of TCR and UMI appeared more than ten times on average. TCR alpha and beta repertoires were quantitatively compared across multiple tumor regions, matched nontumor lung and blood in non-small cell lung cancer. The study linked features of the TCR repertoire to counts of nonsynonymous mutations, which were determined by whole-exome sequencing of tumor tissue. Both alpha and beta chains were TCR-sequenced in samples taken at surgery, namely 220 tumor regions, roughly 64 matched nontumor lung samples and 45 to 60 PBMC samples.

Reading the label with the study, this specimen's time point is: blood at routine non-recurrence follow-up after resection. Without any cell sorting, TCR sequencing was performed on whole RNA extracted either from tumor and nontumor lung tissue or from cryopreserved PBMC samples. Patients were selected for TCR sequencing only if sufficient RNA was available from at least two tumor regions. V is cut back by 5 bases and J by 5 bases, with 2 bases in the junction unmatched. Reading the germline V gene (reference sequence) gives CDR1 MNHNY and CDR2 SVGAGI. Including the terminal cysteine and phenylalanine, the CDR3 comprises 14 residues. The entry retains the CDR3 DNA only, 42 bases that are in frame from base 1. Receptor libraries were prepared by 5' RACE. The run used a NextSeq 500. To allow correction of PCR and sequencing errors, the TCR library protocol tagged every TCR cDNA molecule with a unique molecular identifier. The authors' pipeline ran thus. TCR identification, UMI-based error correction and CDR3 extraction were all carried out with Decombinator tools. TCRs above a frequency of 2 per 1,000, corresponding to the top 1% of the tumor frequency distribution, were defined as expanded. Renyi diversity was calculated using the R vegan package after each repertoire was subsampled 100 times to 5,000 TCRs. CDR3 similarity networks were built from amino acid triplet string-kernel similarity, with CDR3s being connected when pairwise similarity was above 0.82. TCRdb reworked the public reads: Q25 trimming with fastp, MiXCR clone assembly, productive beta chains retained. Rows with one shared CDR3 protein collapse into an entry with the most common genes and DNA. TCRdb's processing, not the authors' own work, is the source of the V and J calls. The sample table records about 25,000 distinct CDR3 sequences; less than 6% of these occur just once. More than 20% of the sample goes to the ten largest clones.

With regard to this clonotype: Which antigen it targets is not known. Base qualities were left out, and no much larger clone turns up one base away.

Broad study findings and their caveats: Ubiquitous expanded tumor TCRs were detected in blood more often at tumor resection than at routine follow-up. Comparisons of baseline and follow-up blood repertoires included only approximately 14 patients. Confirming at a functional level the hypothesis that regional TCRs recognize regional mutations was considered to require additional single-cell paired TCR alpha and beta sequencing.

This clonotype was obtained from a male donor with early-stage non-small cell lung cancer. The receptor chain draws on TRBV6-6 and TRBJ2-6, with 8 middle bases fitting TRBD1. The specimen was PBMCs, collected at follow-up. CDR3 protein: CASSGQGWANVLTF. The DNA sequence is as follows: TGTGCCAGCAGTGGACAGGGCTGGGCCAACGTCCTGACTTTC.